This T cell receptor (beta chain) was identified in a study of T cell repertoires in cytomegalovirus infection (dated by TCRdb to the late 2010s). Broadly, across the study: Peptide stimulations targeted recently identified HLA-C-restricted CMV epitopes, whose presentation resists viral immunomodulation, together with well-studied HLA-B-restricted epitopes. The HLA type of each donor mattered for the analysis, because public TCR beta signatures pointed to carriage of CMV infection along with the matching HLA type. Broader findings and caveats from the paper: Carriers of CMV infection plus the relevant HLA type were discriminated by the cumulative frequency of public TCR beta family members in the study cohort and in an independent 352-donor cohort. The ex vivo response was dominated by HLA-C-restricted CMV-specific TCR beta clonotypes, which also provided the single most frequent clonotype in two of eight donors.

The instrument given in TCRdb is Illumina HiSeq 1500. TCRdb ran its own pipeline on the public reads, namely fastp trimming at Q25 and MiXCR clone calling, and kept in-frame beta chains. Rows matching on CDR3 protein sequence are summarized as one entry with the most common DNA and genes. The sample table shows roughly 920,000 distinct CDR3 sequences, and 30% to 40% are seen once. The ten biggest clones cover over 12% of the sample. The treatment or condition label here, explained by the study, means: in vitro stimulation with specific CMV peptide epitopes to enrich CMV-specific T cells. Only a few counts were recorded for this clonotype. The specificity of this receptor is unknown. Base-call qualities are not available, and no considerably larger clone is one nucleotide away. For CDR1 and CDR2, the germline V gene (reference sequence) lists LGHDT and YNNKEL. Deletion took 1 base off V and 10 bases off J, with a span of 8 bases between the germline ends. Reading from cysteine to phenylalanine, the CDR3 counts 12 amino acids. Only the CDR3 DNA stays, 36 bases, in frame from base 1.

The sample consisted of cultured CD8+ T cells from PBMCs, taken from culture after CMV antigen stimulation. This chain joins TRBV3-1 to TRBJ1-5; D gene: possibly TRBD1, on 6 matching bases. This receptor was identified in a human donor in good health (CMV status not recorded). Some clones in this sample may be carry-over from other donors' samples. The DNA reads TGTGCCAGCAGCCAAGCGACAGGCCCCCAGCATTTT. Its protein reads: CASSQATGPQHF.